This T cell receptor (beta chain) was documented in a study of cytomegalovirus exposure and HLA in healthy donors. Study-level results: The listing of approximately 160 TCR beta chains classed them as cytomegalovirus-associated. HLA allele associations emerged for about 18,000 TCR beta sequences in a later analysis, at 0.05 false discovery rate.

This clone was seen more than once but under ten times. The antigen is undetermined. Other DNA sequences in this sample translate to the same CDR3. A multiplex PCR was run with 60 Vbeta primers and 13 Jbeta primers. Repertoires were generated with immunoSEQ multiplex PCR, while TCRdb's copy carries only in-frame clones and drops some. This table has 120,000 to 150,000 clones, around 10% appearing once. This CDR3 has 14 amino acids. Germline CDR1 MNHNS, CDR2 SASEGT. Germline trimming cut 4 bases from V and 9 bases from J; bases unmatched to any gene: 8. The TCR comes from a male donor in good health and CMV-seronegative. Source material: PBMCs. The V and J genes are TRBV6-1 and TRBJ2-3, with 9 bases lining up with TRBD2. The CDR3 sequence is CASSASGKVWTQYF. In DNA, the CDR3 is TGTGCCAGCAGTGCTAGCGGGAAGGTGTGGACGCAGTATTTT.